Listed below are T cell receptor beta chains from one sample, sequenced in a study of cytomegalovirus exposure and HLA in healthy donors. Sequenced by immunoSEQ multiplex PCR; TCRdb stores in-frame clones only, minus some. There are a few hundred thousand clones in the sample; 75% to 90% occur only once, and 0.3% lies in the top ten. The sequencing input was PBMCs. The receptors come from a girl under 10 years old in good health and CMV-seronegative. Each CDR3 is given with its conserved first and last residue. A D gene is named only where the DNA matches it firmly. Not every row has a clone size; where given, it reads once, few, many or a size class.

>few|TRBJ2-1|14|TRBV30|TRBD2
CAWSKAGDRNEQFF
TGTGCCTGGAGTAAAGCGGGAGATAGAAATGAGCAGTTCTTC
>.|TRBJ2-5|14|TRBV6-5|.
CASSSQGGRETQYF
TGTGCCAGCAGTTCCCAGGGCGGCAGAGAGACCCAGTACTTC
>.|TRBJ1-2|13|TRBV6-6|.
CASSPDTVRGYTF
TGTGCCAGCAGTCCGGACACCGTCCGCGGCTACACCTTC
>.|TRBJ2-7|15|TRBV28|TRBD2
CASSRSCGGSYEQYF
TGTGCCAGCAGCCGGTCTTGCGGGGGTTCGTACGAGCAGTACTTC
>.|TRBJ1-1|15|TRBV14|TRBD1
CASSQGGTANTEAFF
TGTGCCAGCAGCCAAGGTGGGACAGCGAACACTGAAGCTTTCTTT
>.|TRBJ1-2|14|TRBV7-3|.
CASSPLGGDYGYTF
TGTGCCAGCAGCCCCCTTGGCGGGGATTATGGCTACACCTTC
>few|TRBJ1-1|15|TRBV5-1|TRBD1
CASSLGTGGYTEAFF
TGCGCCAGCAGCTTGGGGACAGGGGGGTACACTGAAGCTTTCTTT
>.|TRBJ2-5|14|TRBV9|.
CASSVGGSQETQYF
TGTGCCAGCAGCGTAGGTGGGAGCCAAGAGACCCAGTACTTC
>.|TRBJ1-4|15|TRBV9|TRBD1
CASSASDRGNEKLFF
TGTGCCAGCAGCGCCTCGGACAGGGGAAACGAAAAACTGTTTTTT
>.|TRBJ2-5|15|TRBV6-5|.
CASRRNGVLQETQYF
TGTGCCAGCAGAAGAAACGGGGTCCTCCAAGAGACCCAGTACTTC
>.|TRBJ2-4|12|TRBV28|.
CASRGGENIQYF
TGTGCCAGCCGGGGTGGGGAAAACATTCAGTACTTC
>.|TRBJ2-1|16|TRBV14|.
CASSLSEEGRIGEQFF
TGTGCCAGCAGCCTAAGTGAGGAGGGCCGGATCGGCGAGCAGTTCTTC
>.|TRBJ2-7|15|TRBV7-6|TRBD2
CASSLTPLAVYEQYF
TGTGCCAGCAGCTTAACGCCACTAGCGGTCTACGAGCAGTACTTC
>.|TRBJ1-4|14|TRBV19|TRBD1
CASSKWTGDEKLFF
TGTGCCAGTAGTAAATGGACAGGGGATGAAAAACTGTTTTTT
>once|TRBJ2-2|15|TRBV7-9|TRBD2
CASSPVAGGTGELFF
TGTGCCAGCTCCCCAGTGGCGGGAGGCACCGGGGAGCTGTTTTTT
>once|TRBJ2-4|15|TRBV2|TRBD1
CASSDPGQGQNIQYF
TGTGCCAGCAGTGATCCCGGACAGGGACAAAACATTCAGTACTTC
>.|TRBJ2-7|16|TRBV4-1|TRBD2
CASSQELAGPSYEQYF
TGCGCCAGCAGCCAAGAACTAGCGGGGCCCTCCTACGAGCAGTACTTC
>.|TRBJ2-3|17|TRBV18|TRBD1
CASSPRSGTGSTDTQYF
TGTGCCAGCTCACCACGATCCGGGACAGGGAGCACAGATACGCAGTATTTT
>.|TRBJ2-7|11|TRBV5-1|.
CASSLGREQYF
TGCGCCAGCAGCTTGGGTCGCGAGCAGTACTTC
>.|TRBJ2-7|14|TRBV7-2|TRBD2
CASSSGRVSYEQYF
TGTGCCAGCAGTAGCGGGAGGGTCTCCTACGAGCAGTACTTC
>.|TRBJ1-6|17|TRBV7-9|TRBD1
CASSSGQSGQPYPPLHF
TGTGCCAGCAGCTCAGGCCAGTCGGGACAGCCATATCCGCCCCTCCACTTT
>.|TRBJ2-1|16|TRBV11-2|TRBD1
CASSLRDRGQYNEQFF
TGTGCCAGCAGCTTAAGGGACAGGGGGCAATACAATGAGCAGTTCTTC
>.|TRBJ2-6|15|TRBV27|.
CASQGGYSGANVLTF
TGTGCCAGCCAGGGGGGATACTCTGGGGCCAACGTCCTGACTTTC
>.|TRBJ1-2|13|TRBV5-6|.
CASSWGGSYGYTF
TGTGCCAGCAGCTGGGGGGGATCCTATGGCTACACCTTC
>.|TRBJ2-7|14|TRBV5-4|TRBD1
CASSPGQGGYEQYF
TGTGCCAGCAGCCCGGGACAGGGAGGGTACGAGCAGTACTTC
>.|TRBJ2-3|16|TRBV4-2|TRBD2
CASSQATTSAANTQYF
TGTGCCAGCAGCCAAGCGACCACTAGCGCCGCCAATACGCAGTATTTT
>.|TRBJ1-5|15|TRBV30|.
CAWGGSSTSGQPQHF
TGTGCCTGGGGAGGATCTTCGACATCAGGTCAGCCCCAGCATTTT
>.|TRBJ2-1|15|TRBV11-2|TRBD2
CASSTGSSGVYEQFF
TGTGCCAGCAGCACCGGCTCTAGCGGGGTATATGAGCAGTTCTTC
>.|TRBJ1-5|15|TRBV27|TRBD1
CASSPLGQGNQPQHF
TGTGCCAGCAGCCCCTTGGGACAGGGAAATCAGCCCCAGCATTTT
>.|TRBJ2-5|14|TRBV5-4|.
CASSFGQGRETQYF
TGTGCCAGCAGCTTTGGTCAGGGGCGCGAGACCCAGTACTTC
>.|TRBJ2-1|15|TRBV6-5|TRBD1
CASSFPTQGVSEQFF
TGTGCCAGCAGTTTCCCAACACAGGGGGTTAGTGAGCAGTTCTTC
>.|TRBJ2-3|14|TRBV5-1|TRBD2
CASGSGGRVDTQYF
TGCGCCAGCGGAAGCGGGGGGCGGGTAGATACGCAGTATTTT
>.|TRBJ1-3|14|TRBV10-2|.
CASSESSSGNTIYF
TGCGCCAGCAGTGAGTCGAGTAGTGGAAACACCATATATTTT
>.|TRBJ2-3|13|TRBV5-1|.
CASSLYRTDTQYF
TGCGCCAGCAGCCTATACAGGACAGATACGCAGTATTTT
>.|TRBJ1-1|13|TRBV4-2|TRBD1
CASSQRGTGVAFF
TGTGCCAGCAGCCAACGTGGGACAGGGGTAGCTTTCTTT
>.|TRBJ1-3|16|TRBV4-2|.
CASSQETGVVRNTIYF
TGTGCCAGCAGCCAAGAGACTGGTGTGGTAAGAAACACCATATATTTT
>.|TRBJ2-1|13|TRBV7-9|.
CASSFRSGGEQFF
TGTGCCAGCAGCTTTAGATCTGGCGGCGAGCAGTTCTTC
>.|TRBJ2-1|13|TRBV5-1|.
CASRRRTATEQFF
TGCGCCAGCAGGCGAAGGACAGCAACTGAGCAGTTCTTC
>.|TRBJ2-7|13|TRBV18|.
CASSPQSGYEQYF
TGTGCCAGCTCACCTCAGTCTGGCTACGAGCAGTACTTC
>once|TRBJ2-7|13|TRBV14|.
CASSVGQGGKQYF
TGTGCCAGCTCGGTTGGTCAGGGGGGAAAGCAGTACTTC
>.|TRBJ2-2|16|TRBV7-3|TRBD2
CASSSRTSGSTGELFF
TGTGCCAGCAGCTCCCGGACTAGCGGGAGTACCGGGGAGCTGTTTTTT
>.|TRBJ1-4|15|TRBV6-5|TRBD1
CASRRTGGWHEKLFF
TGTGCCAGCAGACGAACAGGGGGCTGGCATGAAAAACTGTTTTTT